The clone carrying this T cell receptor beta chain appeared a single time. This sample is drawn from a study of cytomegalovirus exposure and HLA in healthy donors. Use of 60 Vbeta and 13 Jbeta primers characterized the PCR. The protocol was immunoSEQ multiplex PCR, while the TCRdb copy is restricted to in-frame clones and leaves out a portion. The data contain under 200,000 clones, approximately 78% of them seen just once; the ten biggest clones take up 0.96%. CDR1 and CDR2 from the germline V gene are MDHEN and SYDVKM. The CDR3 contains 14 residues. The junction had 6 bases not matched to a gene; V was cut back by 5 bases and J by 5 bases.

The receptor comes from a girl under 10 years old in good health and CMV-seropositive. The chain is built from TRBV28 and TRBJ1-5, with 7 bases fitting TRBD1. The sequencing sample was made of PBMCs. CDR3 DNA sequence: TGTGCCAGCAGTCTCGAAAGGGGGCATCAGCCCCAGCATTTT. Translation gives CASSLERGHQPQHF.